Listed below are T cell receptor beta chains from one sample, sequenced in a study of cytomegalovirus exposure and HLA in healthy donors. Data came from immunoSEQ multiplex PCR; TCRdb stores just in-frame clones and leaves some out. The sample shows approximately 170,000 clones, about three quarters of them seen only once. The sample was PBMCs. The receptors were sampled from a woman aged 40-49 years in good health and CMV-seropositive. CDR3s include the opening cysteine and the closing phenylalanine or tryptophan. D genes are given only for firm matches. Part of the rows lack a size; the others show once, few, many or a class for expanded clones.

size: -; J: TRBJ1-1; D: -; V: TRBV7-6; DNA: TGTGCCAGCAGCCCCTTTACACAGGACACTGAAGCTTTCTTT; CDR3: CASSPFTQDTEAFF
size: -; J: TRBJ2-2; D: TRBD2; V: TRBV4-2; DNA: TGTGCCAGCAGCCAAGTTAGCGGGAAAGGCACCGGGGAGCTGTTTTTT; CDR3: CASSQVSGKGTGELFF
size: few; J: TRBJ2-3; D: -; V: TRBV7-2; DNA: TGTGCCAGCAGCTTAGATGGGACTTTCACAGATACGCAGTATTTT; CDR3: CASSLDGTFTDTQYF
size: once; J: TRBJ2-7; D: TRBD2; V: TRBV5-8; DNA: TGTGCCAGCAGCTTGGGACTAGCGAGAGCCTACGAGCAGTACTTC; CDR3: CASSLGLARAYEQYF
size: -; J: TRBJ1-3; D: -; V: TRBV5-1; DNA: TGCGCCAGCAGCGCGGGGTCCGCTGGAAACACCATATATTTT; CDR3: CASSAGSAGNTIYF
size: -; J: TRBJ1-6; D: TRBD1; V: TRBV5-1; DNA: TGCGCCAGCAGCTCCGGGACAGCCGACTTGCCCCTCCACTTT; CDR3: CASSSGTADLPLHF
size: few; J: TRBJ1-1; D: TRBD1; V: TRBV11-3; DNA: TGTGCCAGCAGCTTAGGGGACAGGTATACTGAAGCTTTCTTT; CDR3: CASSLGDRYTEAFF
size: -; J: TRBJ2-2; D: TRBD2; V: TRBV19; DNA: TGTGCCAGTAGTATAGGGAGCGGGAGGGCCGCCGGGGAGCTGTTTTTT; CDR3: CASSIGSGRAAGELFF
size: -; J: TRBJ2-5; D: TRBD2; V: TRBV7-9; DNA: TGTGCCAGCAGCTTAGGTTGGGGGGGTGAAGAGACCCAGTACTTC; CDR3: CASSLGWGGEETQYF
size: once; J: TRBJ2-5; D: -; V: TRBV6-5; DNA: TGTGCCAGCAGCCTAACAGGGGGGGGGCAAGAGACCCAGTACTTC; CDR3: CASSLTGGGQETQYF
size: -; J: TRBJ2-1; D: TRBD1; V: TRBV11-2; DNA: TGTGCCAGCAGCCGGGACAGAATCTTCAATGAGCAGTTCTTC; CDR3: CASSRDRIFNEQFF
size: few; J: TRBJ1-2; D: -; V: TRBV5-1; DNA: TGCGCCAGCAGCCCCGACACAATCTATGGCTACACCTTC; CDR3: CASSPDTIYGYTF
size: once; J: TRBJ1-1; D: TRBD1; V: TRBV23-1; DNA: TGCGCCAGCAGTCAGTACAGGGGGCGAAGAGGGATGAACACTGAAGCTTTCTTT; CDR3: CASSQYRGRRGMNTEAFF
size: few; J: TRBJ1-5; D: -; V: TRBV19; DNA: TGTGCCTCAAAAGGGATTGGGAGAGCCTATAGCAATCAGCCCCAGCATTTT; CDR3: CASKGIGRAYSNQPQHF
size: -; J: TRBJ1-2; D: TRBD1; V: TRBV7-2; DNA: TGTGCCAGCAGCTTAGGACAGGGTTCCAACTATGGCTACACCTTC; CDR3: CASSLGQGSNYGYTF
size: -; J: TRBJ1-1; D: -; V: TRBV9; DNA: TGTGCCAGCAGCTCTGGGGGGGGGAACACTGAAGCTTTCTTT; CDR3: CASSSGGGNTEAFF
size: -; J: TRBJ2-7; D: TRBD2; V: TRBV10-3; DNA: TGTGCCATCAGTGAGTCGCCTAGCGGGCGGTCCGAGCAGTACTTC; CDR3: CAISESPSGRSEQYF
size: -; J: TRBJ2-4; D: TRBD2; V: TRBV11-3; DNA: TGTGCCAGCAGCTTAATTAGCGGGGGCAAAAACCTTCAGTACTTC; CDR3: CASSLISGGKNLQYF
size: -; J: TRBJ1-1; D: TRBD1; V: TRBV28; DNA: TGTGCCAGCACATTAGGGGGCGCCGGGATGAACACTGAAGCTTTCTTT; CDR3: CASTLGGAGMNTEAFF
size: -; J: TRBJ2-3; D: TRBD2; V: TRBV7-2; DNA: TGTGCCAGCAGCTTTCCGACTAGCGGCACAGATACGCAGTATTTT; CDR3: CASSFPTSGTDTQYF
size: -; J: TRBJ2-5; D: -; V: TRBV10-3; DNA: TGTGCCATCGCCGAGACTACCCAGGGGGAGACCCAGTACTTC; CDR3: CAIAETTQGETQYF
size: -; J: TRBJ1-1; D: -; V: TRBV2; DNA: TGTGCCAGCAGTGACCAGGGGAACACTGAAGCTTTCTTT; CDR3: CASSDQGNTEAFF
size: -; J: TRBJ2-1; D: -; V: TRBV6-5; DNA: TGTGCCAGCAGGGGGACACTCGGGGGGAATGAGCAGTTCTTC; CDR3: CASRGTLGGNEQFF
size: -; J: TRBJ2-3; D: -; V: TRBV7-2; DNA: TGTGCCAGCAGCCGAACGACTGCCTCTAGCACAGATACGCAGTATTTT; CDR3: CASSRTTASSTDTQYF
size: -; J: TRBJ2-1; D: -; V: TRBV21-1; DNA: TGTGCCAGCAGCACAACTGCGTACAATGAGCAGTTCTTC; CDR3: CASSTTAYNEQFF
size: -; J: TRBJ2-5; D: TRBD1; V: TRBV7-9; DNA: TGTGCCAGCAGCTTAGGGGACAGGGACCAAGAGACCCAGTACTTC; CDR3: CASSLGDRDQETQYF
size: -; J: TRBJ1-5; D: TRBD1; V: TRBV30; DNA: TGTGCCTGGAGTGTTCCCTCTGCCGACAGGGTAAGCAATCAGCCCCAGCATTTT; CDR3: CAWSVPSADRVSNQPQHF
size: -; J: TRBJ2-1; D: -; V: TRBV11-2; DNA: TGTGCCAGCAGCTCCCTCGCGGGACGAAATGAGCAGTTCTTC; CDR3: CASSSLAGRNEQFF
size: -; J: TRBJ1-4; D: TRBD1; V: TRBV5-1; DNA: TGCGCCAGCAGCCCTGGGACAGGGGGAACTGAAAAACTGTTTTTT; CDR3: CASSPGTGGTEKLFF
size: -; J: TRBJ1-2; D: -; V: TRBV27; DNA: TGTGCCAGCAGTTTATTTGGTCCTGAACTCTATGGCTACACCTTC; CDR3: CASSLFGPELYGYTF